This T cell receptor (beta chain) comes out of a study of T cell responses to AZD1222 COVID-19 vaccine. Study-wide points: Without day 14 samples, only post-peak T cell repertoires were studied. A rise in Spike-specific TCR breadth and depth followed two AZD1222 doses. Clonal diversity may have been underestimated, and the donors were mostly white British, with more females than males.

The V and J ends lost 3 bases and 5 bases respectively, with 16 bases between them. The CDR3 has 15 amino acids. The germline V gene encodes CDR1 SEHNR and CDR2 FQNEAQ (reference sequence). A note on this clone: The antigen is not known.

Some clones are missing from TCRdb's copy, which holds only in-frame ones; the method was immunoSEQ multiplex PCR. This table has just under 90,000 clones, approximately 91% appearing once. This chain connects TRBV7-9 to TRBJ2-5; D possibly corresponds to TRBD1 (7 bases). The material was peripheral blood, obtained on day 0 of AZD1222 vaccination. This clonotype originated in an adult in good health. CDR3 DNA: TGTGCCAGCAGCTTCCTAGCAGGGGGGTCGGAGACCCAGTACTTC. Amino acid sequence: CASSFLAGGSETQYF.